The 25 T cell receptor beta chains presented below share a single source sample, sequenced in a study of T-cell reconstitution after alpha-beta-depleted transplantation in children (dated by TCRdb to 2016 to 2017). The label giving this sample's treatment or condition can be read as: allogeneic hematopoietic cell transplantation with graft depleted of TCRalphabeta T cells and CD19 B cells. The library was generated by PCR. Sequencer: Illumina HiSeq 2500. Molecular barcoding was employed in the preparation of TCR libraries, with unique molecular identifiers being used to normalize TCRbeta repertoire quantification. Starting from the raw public reads, TCRdb applied fastp trimming at Q25, assembled clones with MiXCR and retained in-frame beta chains. CDR3 protein sequences are deduplicated, and each keeps its most common genes and DNA. The sample table records almost 600,000 distinct CDR3 sequences; about a quarter of these occur just once. The ten largest clones take up about a third of the sample.

The material sequenced was PBMCs, taken before TCRalphabeta/CD19-depleted stem cell transplant. The receptors come from a boy less than two years old with Wiskott-Aldrich syndrome, due to receive a stem cell transplant.

Only one count was recorded for this clonotype. The CDR3, as DNA: TGTGCCAGCAGCGTTGAAGATGGAGATACGCAGTATTTT. Encoded protein: CASSVEDGDTQYF. This chain joins TRBV9 and TRBJ2-3; D is unclear. Germline V gives CDR1 SGDLS, CDR2 YYNGEE. The CDR3 runs 13 residues. V lost 2 bases and J 5 bases, leaving 9 bases between the germline ends.

The chain recombines TRBV6-5 with TRBJ2-1, with 9 bases identical to TRBD2. Germline V gene sequence: CDR1 MNHEY, CDR2 SVGAGI. The ends lost 6 bases at V and 7 bases at J; junction bases unmatched: 16. This CDR3 has 17 amino acids. CDR3 nucleotide sequence: TGTGCCAGCAGATTACATTCCGGTAGCGGGAGTAGAAATGAGCAGTTCTTC. It is translated as CASRLHSGSGSRNEQFF.

In the case of this clonotype: One junction end disagrees with the germline gene, perhaps due to a read error. The chain employs TRBV20-1 and TRBJ2-7; 13 nucleotides line up with TRBD2. The CDR3 totals 16 residues. Germline assignment: CDR1 DFQATT and CDR2 SNEGSKA (reference sequence). The CDR3 reads CCARLAGGSLGYEQYF. The CDR3 coding sequence is TGCTGTGCTAGACTAGCGGGGGGATCTTTAGGGTACGAGCAGTACTTC.

The chain is built from TRBV18 and TRBJ2-3, with a weak D call TRBD2 (5 bases). The CDR3 length is 14 residues. Trimming pared 1 base from V and 4 bases from J, leaving 9 bases between. CDR1 and CDR2 (germline): KGHSH, LQKENI. CDR3 region: CASSPRAGSDTQYF. Written as DNA, the CDR3 is TGTGCCAGCTCACCACGCGCGGGTTCAGATACGCAGTATTTT.

A few counts support this clonotype. This chain joins TRBV20-1 and TRBJ2-1, with no clear D. CDR3 length equals 11 residues. Deletions cut 8 bases from V and 9 bases from J, with 14 bases between. Germline CDR1 is DFQATT and CDR2 is SNEGSKA (reference sequence). The CDR3 nucleotides are TGCAGTCCGAACCGGATAGGTGAGCAGTTCTTC. This encodes CSPNRIGEQFF.

This chain joins TRBV4-1 and TRBJ2-7; D may be TRBD2 (6 bases). CDR3 length: 16 residues. Germline assignment: CDR1 MGHRA and CDR2 YSYEKL. The V gene lost 0 bases and the J gene lost 2 bases, with 14 bases spanning the gap. CDR3 in DNA: TGCGCCAGCAGCCAAGAACCCGGCCTAGCGACCTACGAGCAGTACTTC. Residues: CASSQEPGLATYEQYF.

Only a few counts were recorded for this clonotype. The rearrangement joins TRBV18 to TRBJ1-2; TRBD1 is a possible D gene (5 bases). CDR3 length: 16 amino acids. The ends were cut back, 4 bases at V and 5 bases at J, with 20 bases in the middle. The V gene's germline CDR1 is KGHSH and CDR2 LQKENI. CDR3 in amino acids: CASSLLLGQEAYGYTF. Here the CDR3 DNA reads TGTGCCAGCTCACTATTACTCGGACAAGAGGCTTATGGCTACACCTTC.

This clonotype occurred a few times. This chain connects TRBV5-1 to TRBJ1-6; TRBD1 aligns across 8 bases. The CDR3 has 15 amino acids. Germline CDR1 SGHRS, CDR2 YFSETQ. V shed 3 bases and J 9 bases; nucleotides not matched to a gene: 8. The CDR3 DNA follows: TGCGCCAGCAGCTCGTCGACAGGGGAGGCTTCACCCCTCCACTTT. Amino acids: CASSSSTGEASPLHF.

V and J are TRBV5-1 and TRBJ2-7, with D perhaps matching TRBD2 (6 bases). The CDR3 length is 15 residues. V was clipped by 0 bases and J by 0 bases, with 10 bases between them. Per germline, CDR1 SGHRS and CDR2 YFSETQ. CDR3 in DNA: TGCGCCAGCAGCTTGGCCGTCGGGAGCTCCTACGAGCAGTACTTC. It translates to CASSLAVGSSYEQYF.

The chain joins TRBV9 to TRBJ2-2, with D tentatively TRBD2 (6 bases). The CDR3 runs 16 residues. Trimming took 4 bases from V and 2 from J, leaving 15 bases between them. Germline V gene lookup returns CDR1 SGDLS and CDR2 YYNGEE. In DNA form, the CDR3 reads TGTGCCAGCAGCTGGAGGGAGGCACCTAACACCGGGGAGCTGTTTTTT. This sequence encodes CASSWREAPNTGELFF. Using reference TRBV9 and TRBJ2-2 for the parts outside the CDR3, the full variable domain is DSGVTQTPKHLITATGQRVTLRCSPRSGDLSVYWYQQSLDQGLQFLIQYYNGEERAKGNILERFSAQQFPDLHSELNLSSLELGDSALYFCASSWREAPNTGELFFGEGSRLTVL.

For this clonotype: A junction boundary mismatches the germline segment, possibly from a read error. The genes are TRBV20-1 and TRBJ2-1; D gene unclear. Germline CDR1 reads DFQATT; CDR2 reads SNEGSKA (reference sequence). The CDR3 loop spans 13 amino acids. CDR3 protein: CSARVASSNEQFF. The CDR3 coding sequence is TGCAGTGCTAGAGTAGCCTCCTCGAATGAGCAGTTCTTT.

The rearrangement links TRBV12-3 or TRBV12-4 to TRBJ2-6, with TRBD1 matching over 8 bases. The ends lost 3 bases at V and 4 bases at J; junction bases unmatched: 14. This CDR3 is built from 19 residues. CDR3 nucleotide sequence: TGTGCCAGCAGTTTCCCACCCGGGACAGGAAGGTCCGGGGCCAACGTCCTGACTTTC. Translated: CASSFPPGTGRSGANVLTF.

This clonotype was recorded a few times. The J gene is TRBJ1-3, the V gene TRBV7-1, with 7 bases lining up with TRBD1. TRBV7-1 is marked as an open reading frame, function uncertain. The trim removed 5 bases at V and 0 bases at J, leaving 4 bases unmatched. The CDR3 loop spans 15 amino acids. CDR3 residues: CASSLRGISGNTIYF. As DNA, the CDR3 is TGTGCCAGCAGCCTCAGGGGGATCTCTGGAAACACCATATATTTT.

This clonotype has more than one count but fewer than ten. The rearrangement joins TRBV28 to TRBJ2-1, with 9 bases fitting TRBD1. Germline loops: CDR1 MDHEN, CDR2 SYDVKM. CDR3 length equals 15 residues. The V and J ends lost 6 bases and 10 bases, in that order; junction bases with no gene match: 13. CDR3 residues: CASRTGTGPLEEQFF. In nucleotides, the CDR3 is TGTGCCAGCAGAACCGGGACAGGGCCCCTTGAGGAGCAGTTCTTC.

This chain links TRBV5-1 with TRBJ2-1, with 7 bases aligning to TRBD2. The CDR3 contains 16 residues. V lost 4 bases and J lost 0; bases outside the gene matches: 7. Per germline, CDR1 SGHRS and CDR2 YFSETQ. The DNA of the CDR3 is TGCGCCAGCAGCCTCACTAGCGCATACTCCTACAATGAGCAGTTCTTC. It encodes CASSLTSAYSYNEQFF.

In this sample, this clonotype turned up a few times. The chain joins TRBV5-1 to TRBJ1-2; D perhaps matches TRBD1 (5 bases). V was trimmed by 0 bases and J by 2 bases, leaving 11 bases between them. Germline CDR1 and CDR2: SGHRS and YFSETQ. This CDR3 contains 15 residues. Here the CDR3 reads CASSLESGLNYGYTF. The CDR3 nucleotides read TGCGCCAGCAGCTTGGAGTCAGGGTTGAACTATGGCTACACCTTC.

For this clonotype: One junction end does not reproduce the germline sequence, and a read error may be involved. The V and J genes are TRBV7-8 and TRBJ2-5, with 14 bases aligning to TRBD2. The CDR3 has 13 residues. Germline-derived CDR1 and CDR2 are SGHVS and FQNEAQ. The DNA for the CDR3 is TGTGCCAGCAGCAGCACCGGGACTAGCGGGGGAAACTTC. Protein: CASSSTGTSGGNF.

The V gene is TRBV6-1, the J gene TRBJ2-2, with TRBD2 matching over 12 bases. CDR3 length equals 16 residues. The V gene's germline CDR1 is MNHNS and CDR2 SASEGT. The V gene end was trimmed by 4 bases and the J gene end by 4 bases; junction bases not matched to a gene: 4. The CDR3 loop reads CASSGGLAGPTGELFF. CDR3 DNA: TGTGCCAGCAGTGGAGGACTAGCGGGACCCACCGGGGAGCTGTTTTTT.

This clonotype was seen a few times. The rearrangement links TRBV5-1 to TRBJ2-3; 8 nucleotides match TRBD1. The CDR3 contains 13 residues. V lost 4 bases, J lost 4 bases, and 2 bases stayed unmatched. CDR1 SGHRS and CDR2 YFSETQ come from the germline V gene. The CDR3 bases are TGCGCCAGCAGCAGGGGACAGGCAGATACGCAGTATTTT. This encodes CASSRGQADTQYF.

This chain connects TRBV5-5 to TRBJ2-2; D is undetermined. Germline V CDR1 and CDR2: SGHKS, YYEKEE (reference sequence). V was cut by 3 bases and J by 5 bases, with 14 bases left in between. This CDR3 region has 15 residues. The CDR3 loop reads CASSSIGVVTGELFF. The CDR3 region has the DNA TGTGCCAGCAGCTCGATCGGAGTAGTTACCGGGGAGCTGTTTTTT.

The chain combines TRBV20-1 with TRBJ2-7; the match to TRBD2 covers 8 bases. Germline CDR1 is DFQATT and CDR2 is SNEGSKA (reference sequence). The V segment lost 3 bases and the J segment 1 base; nucleotides outside the gene matches: 8. The CDR3 runs to 15 residues. The CDR3 coding sequence is TGCAGTGCTAGTGTTCCTAGCGGGTTGTCCTACGAGCAGTACTTC. Translating gives CSASVPSGLSYEQYF.

The V call is TRBV4-2, the J call TRBJ2-1, with a possible D match to TRBD2 (6 bases). CDR1 is LGHNA and CDR2 is YNFKEQ in the germline V gene. Trimming shortened V by 3 bases and J by 8 bases, and 14 bases separated the two germline ends. This CDR3 contains 14 residues. The CDR3 region is CASSQTRTGDEQFF. CDR3 nucleotide sequence: TGTGCCAGCAGCCAGACCCGGACGGGGGATGAGCAGTTCTTC.

This sequence joins TRBV6-5 and TRBJ2-7; TRBD2 agrees at 11 bases. Germline V CDR1 and CDR2: MNHEY, SVGAGI. Losses at the gene ends were 0 bases for V and 0 bases for J; bases not matched to a gene: 10. This CDR3 has 19 amino acids. The CDR3 DNA follows: TGTGCCAGCAGTTACTCGAAATTCCGGACTAGCGGGTTCTCCTACGAGCAGTACTTC. As protein: CASSYSKFRTSGFSYEQYF.

This clonotype has just a few counts. J is TRBJ2-6 and V is TRBV20-1; D uncertain. This CDR3 spans 16 amino acids. The germline CDR1 and CDR2 sequences are DFQATT and SNEGSKA (reference sequence). The V and J ends lost 5 bases and 0 bases respectively, with 14 bases between them. CDR3 amino acids: CSARLPVSSGANVLTF. CDR3 sequence (DNA): TGCAGTGCTCGCCTTCCTGTGAGCTCTGGGGCCAACGTCCTGACTTTC.

V is TRBV29-1 and J is TRBJ2-3; the match to TRBD2 covers 12 bases. The V gene's germline CDR1 is SQVTM and CDR2 ANQGSEA. This CDR3 is built from 14 residues. The ends lost 5 bases at V and 2 bases at J; junction bases unmatched: 2. For the CDR3, the DNA is TGCAGCGTTAGACTAGCGGGGGCCACAGATACGCAGTATTTT. This codes for CSVRLAGATDTQYF.